A single TCR beta chain is shown here with its context. Its target is unknown. Using its own MiXCR run on the reads, TCRdb lists one record per CDR3 protein. The profile shows 350,000 to 400,000 distinct CDR3 sequences, about a third of them singletons. This specimen comes from a study of T cell repertoires in cytomegalovirus infection. The material was cultured PBMCs, obtained from culture after CMV antigen stimulation. This clonotype was sampled from a human donor in good health (CMV status not recorded). Some clones in this sample may be carry-over from other donors' samples.

This chain's CDR3 is CATSDLMDIDNEQFF. The CDR3, as DNA: TGTGCCACCAGTGATTTGATGGACATAGACAATGAGCAGTTCTTC. The gene calls are TRBV24-1 and TRBJ2-1; tentatively, D is TRBD1 (5 bases). V was shortened by 0 bases and J by 5 bases, with 10 bases between the two germline ends. Germline CDR1 KGHDR, CDR2 SFDVKD. CDR3 length equals 15 residues.